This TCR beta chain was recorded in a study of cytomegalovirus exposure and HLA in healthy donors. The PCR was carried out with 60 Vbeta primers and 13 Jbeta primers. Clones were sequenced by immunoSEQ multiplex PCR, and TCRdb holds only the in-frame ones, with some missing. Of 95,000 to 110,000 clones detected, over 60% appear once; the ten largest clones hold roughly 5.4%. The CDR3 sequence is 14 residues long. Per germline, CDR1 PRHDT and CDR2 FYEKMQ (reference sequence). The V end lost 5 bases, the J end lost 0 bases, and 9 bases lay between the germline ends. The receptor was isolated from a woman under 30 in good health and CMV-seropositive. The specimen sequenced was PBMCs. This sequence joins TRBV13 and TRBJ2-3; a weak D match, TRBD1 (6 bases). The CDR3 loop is CASSQRGSTDTQYF. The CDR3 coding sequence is TGTGCCAGCAGCCAAAGGGGGAGCACAGATACGCAGTATTTT.